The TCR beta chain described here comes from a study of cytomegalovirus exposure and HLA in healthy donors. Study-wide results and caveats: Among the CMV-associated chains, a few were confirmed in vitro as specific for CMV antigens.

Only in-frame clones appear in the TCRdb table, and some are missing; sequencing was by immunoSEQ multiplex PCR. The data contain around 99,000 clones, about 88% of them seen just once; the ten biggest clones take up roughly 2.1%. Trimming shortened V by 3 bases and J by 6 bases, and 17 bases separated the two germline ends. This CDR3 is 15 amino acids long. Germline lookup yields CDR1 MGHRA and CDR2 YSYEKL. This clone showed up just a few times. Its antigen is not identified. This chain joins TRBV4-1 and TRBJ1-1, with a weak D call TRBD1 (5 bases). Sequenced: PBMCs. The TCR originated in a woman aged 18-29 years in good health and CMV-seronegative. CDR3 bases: TGCGCCAGCAGCCACGTAGCTCGGGGGGTTTCTGAAGCTTTCTTT. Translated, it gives CASSHVARGVSEAFF.